This passage covers 29 T cell receptor beta chains from one sample sequenced in a study of T-cell memory formation after mild COVID-19. TCRdb ran MiXCR on the 5' RACE reads and lists one entry per CDR3 protein. This table has some 120,000 distinct CDR3 sequences, about 5.9% appearing once. The sequencing sample was made of PBMCs or a T cell subset sorted from them (not recorded which). The receptors come from an adult woman who had mild COVID-19 (a few samples of this study predate the infection). Cell type and time point are not known.

The chain combines TRBV7-8 with TRBJ2-2; D is perhaps TRBD2 (5 bases). Germline V CDR1 and CDR2: SGHVS, FQNEAQ. This CDR3 is built from 13 residues. Trimming pared 8 bases from V and 7 bases from J, leaving 14 bases between. CDR3 residues: CASLYGVYGELFF. CDR3 nucleotides: TGTGCCAGCCTATACGGGGTTTACGGGGAGCTGTTTTTT.

The chain couples TRBV27 to TRBJ1-2; 9 bases map to TRBD1. This CDR3 has 14 residues. Germline assignment: CDR1 MNHEY and CDR2 SMNVEV (reference sequence). The V gene end was trimmed by 6 bases and the J gene end by 3 bases; junction bases not matched to a gene: 5. The CDR3 protein is CASSPGQGHYGYTF. The DNA of the CDR3 is TGTGCCAGCAGCCCGGGACAGGGACACTATGGCTACACCTTC.

The rearrangement links TRBV20-1 to TRBJ2-6; D call uncertain. Per the germline V gene, CDR1 is DFQATT and CDR2 is SNEGSKA (reference sequence). The CDR3 runs 14 residues. The V end lost 5 bases, the J end lost 0 bases, and 8 bases lay between the germline ends. DNA of the CDR3: TGCAGTGCTTCTGAGAACTCTGGGGCCAACGTCCTGACTTTC. Its translation is CSASENSGANVLTF.

This clonotype appeared once. A much larger clone lies one base from this, so it may be a read error. This chain links TRBV5-1 with TRBJ1-1; 7 bases are a match to TRBD1. In germline, CDR1 is SGHRS, CDR2 YFSETQ. The CDR3 consists of 15 residues. The CDR3 region has the DNA TGCGCCAGCAGCCCTCGACAGGGACCGAACACTGATGCTTTCTTT. This encodes CASSPRQGPNTDAFF.

This clonotype was recorded many times. The gene calls are TRBV6-2 or TRBV6-3 and TRBJ1-2; D gene ambiguous. CDR1 is MNHEY and CDR2 is SVGEGT in the germline V gene. Deletions cut 5 bases from V and 5 bases from J, with 9 bases between. This CDR3 has 12 residues. CDR3 DNA sequence: TGTGCCAGCAGTCAGGCCGAATATGGCTACACCTTC. It codes for CASSQAEYGYTF.

This clonotype occurred many times. This sequence joins TRBV20-1 and TRBJ1-1; D not certain. V was cut by 1 base and J by 1 base, with 7 bases left in between. The CDR3 runs to 13 residues. Germline assignment: CDR1 DFQATT and CDR2 SNEGSKA (reference sequence). The chain's CDR3 is CSARGHSNTEAFF. The CDR3 bases are TGCAGTGCTAGAGGGCATTCGAACACTGAAGCTTTCTTT.

This clonotype was found a few times. The chain couples TRBV7-2 to TRBJ2-1; D ambiguous. CDR3 length equals 18 residues. V shed 1 base and J shed 0 bases, with 16 bases lying between them. The germline gives CDR1 SGHTA, CDR2 FQGNSA. The CDR3 loop reads CASSLVVGRRSSYNEQFF. In DNA form, the CDR3 reads TGTGCCAGCAGCTTAGTAGTTGGACGTAGAAGCTCCTACAATGAGCAGTTCTTC. Drawing the rest from reference TRBV7-2 and TRBJ2-1, the complete variable domain is GAGVSQSPSNKVTEKGKDVELRCDPISGHTALYWYRQSLGQGLEFLIYFQGNSAPDKSGLPSDRFSAERTGGSVSTLTIQRTQQEDSAVYLCASSLVVGRRSSYNEQFFGPGTRLTVL.

The chain carries TRBV5-4 and TRBJ1-1; D is unclear. Germline CDR1 is SGHNT and CDR2 is YYREEE (reference sequence). CDR3 length: 13 residues. V dropped 3 bases and J dropped 2 bases, with 8 bases sitting between them. This chain's CDR3 is CASSSRVNTEAFF. The DNA of the CDR3 is TGTGCCAGCAGCTCGAGAGTTAACACTGAAGCTTTCTTT.

Ten or more counts support this clonotype. The V call is TRBV20-1, the J call TRBJ2-4; D is tentatively TRBD1 or TRBD2 (5 bases each). Germline-derived CDR1 and CDR2 are DFQATT and SNEGSKA (reference sequence). The CDR3 has 12 residues. Trimming removed 5 bases at V and 11 bases at J, with 16 bases between. The CDR3 coding sequence is TGCAGTGCTCCCCCTGGGCAGGGAGTTCAGTACTTC. Its protein product is CSAPPGQGVQYF.

In its sample, this clonotype was seen many times. V usage is TRBV10-3 and J usage is TRBJ1-2; no clear D gene. Germline CDR1 ENHRY, CDR2 SYGVKD. V lost 10 bases to trimming and J lost 3 bases, with 15 bases between them. The CDR3 loop spans 13 amino acids. CDR3 in amino acids: CATTGVADYGYTF. CDR3 in DNA: TGTGCCACCACCGGGGTGGCAGACTATGGCTACACCTTC.

The chain recombines TRBV20-1 with TRBJ1-2, with a possible D match to TRBD1 (6 bases). Trimming stripped 8 bases from V and 7 bases from J, with 20 bases between. CDR1 and CDR2 (germline): DFQATT, SNEGSKA (reference sequence). The CDR3 loop spans 13 amino acids. The CDR3 DNA reads as TGCAGTCCGACACTTACAGGGCGCCCTGGCTACACCTTC. This translates into CSPTLTGRPGYTF.

This clonotype has only a few counts. The rearrangement links TRBV4-1 to TRBJ2-5; D not certain. This CDR3 contains 13 residues. Germline-derived CDR1 and CDR2 are MGHRA and YSYEKL. Trimming took off 4 bases at V and 4 bases at J, with 10 bases between the two ends. The CDR3 sequence: CASSLAHLETQYF. The CDR3 DNA is TGCGCCAGCAGCCTCGCCCACTTAGAGACCCAGTACTTC.

This clonotype has only a few counts. This CDR3 is CATSDSRQGYEQYF. CDR3 sequence (DNA): TGTGCCACCAGTGACTCCCGACAGGGTTACGAGCAGTACTTC. The gene calls are TRBV24-1 and TRBJ2-7, with 7 positions matching TRBD1. Germline trimming cut 4 bases from V and 4 bases from J; bases unmatched to any gene: 6. Germline CDR1 KGHDR, CDR2 SFDVKD. CDR3 length: 14 residues.

This clonotype was seen many times. The V and J genes are TRBV7-9 and TRBJ2-1; D might be TRBD1 (6 bases). Germline values: CDR1 SEHNR, CDR2 FQNEAQ (reference sequence). With 5 bases removed from V and 2 bases from J, the gap between germline ends came to 16 bases. CDR3 length equals 16 residues. CDR3 sequence reads: CASSTLIRGPYNEQFF. The CDR3 region has the DNA TGTGCCAGCAGCACATTAATCAGGGGACCCTACAATGAGCAGTTCTTC.

This clonotype was counted at least ten times. The chain has TRBV20-1 and TRBJ1-1; D is perhaps TRBD1 (5 bases). Per germline, CDR1 DFQATT and CDR2 SNEGSKA (reference sequence). The CDR3 contains 14 residues. Trimming left V 0 bases short and J 1 base short, with 9 bases between. CDR3 nucleotides: TGCAGTGCTAGAGATCAGGGAACGAACACTGAAGCTTTCTTT. Amino acids: CSARDQGTNTEAFF.

CDR3 in DNA: TGCGCCACCGGGGAGGGAAAGATCTCTGGGGCCAACGTCCTGACTTTC. Translating gives CATGEGKISGANVLTF. The genes are TRBV4-1 and TRBJ2-6; the match to TRBD2 covers 7 bases. The CDR3 consists of 16 residues. V was clipped by 10 bases and J by 0 bases; unmatched bases: 9. The germline V gene encodes CDR1 MGHRA and CDR2 YSYEKL.

This clonotype was counted between two and nine times. The V call is TRBV12-3 or TRBV12-4, the J call TRBJ1-5, with D maybe TRBD1 (5 bases). With 1 base removed from V and 0 bases from J, the gap between germline ends came to 13 bases. The CDR3 spans 17 residues. The CDR3 reads CASSLGHGTPSNQPQHF. DNA of the CDR3: TGTGCCAGCAGTTTAGGGCATGGGACGCCTAGCAATCAGCCCCAGCATTTT.

This clonotype showed up many times. The V gene is TRBV5-1, the J gene TRBJ1-1; D call uncertain. This CDR3 has 11 amino acids. The germline gives CDR1 SGHRS, CDR2 YFSETQ. V shed 4 bases and J shed 1 base, with 2 bases lying between them. DNA of the CDR3: TGCGCCAGCAGCAGGAACACTGAAGCTTTCTTT. This codes for CASSRNTEAFF.

In this sample, this clonotype turned up many times. The gene calls are TRBV10-3 and TRBJ2-1, with 7 bases fitting TRBD2. Losses at the gene ends were 3 bases for V and 8 bases for J; bases not matched to a gene: 10. Per germline, CDR1 ENHRY and CDR2 SYGVKD. This CDR3 has 15 amino acids. The CDR3 nucleotides read TGTGCCATCAGTGACCCGGGGGGAGCCACCCATGAGCAGTTCTTC. Translated, it gives CAISDPGGATHEQFF.

The sample holds many counts of this clonotype. The chain employs TRBV12-3 or TRBV12-4 and TRBJ1-2; 10 positions agree with TRBD1. This CDR3 comprises 19 residues. V lost 2 bases and J lost 2; bases outside the gene matches: 14. The CDR3 region has the DNA TGTGCCAGCAGTTTAAGCCCATCGGGACAGGGGCGAACGAACTATGGCTACACCTTC. It translates to CASSLSPSGQGRTNYGYTF.

This clonotype was seen only a few times. V usage is TRBV12-3 or TRBV12-4 and J usage is TRBJ2-4, with D perhaps TRBD2 (6 bases). V was clipped by 6 bases and J by 7 bases, with 10 bases between them. The CDR3 consists of 12 residues. Here the CDR3 reads CASRGGGNIQYF. The CDR3 DNA reads TGTGCCAGCAGAGGAGGAGGGAACATTCAGTACTTC.

As for this clonotype: An end of the junction does not agree with germline; a read error may underlie this. The gene calls are TRBV6-1 and TRBJ1-5, with unresolved D. The germline gives CDR1 MNHNS, CDR2 SASEGT. The length of the CDR3 is 13 residues. The CDR3 is CASSEVSVQRQHF. As DNA, the CDR3 is TGTGCCAGCAGTGAAGTTAGCGTGCAGCGCCAGCATTTT.

Many counts were recorded for this clonotype. The rearrangement uses TRBV6-6 and TRBJ2-7, with 12 bases lining up with TRBD2. The CDR3 has 15 residues. Unmatched junction bases numbered 6, after V lost 5 bases and J lost 4 bases. The V gene's germline CDR1 is MNHNY and CDR2 SVGAGI (reference sequence). The CDR3 region is CASSPRTSGAYEQYF. The CDR3 nucleotides read TGTGCCAGCAGTCCCCGGACTAGCGGGGCTTACGAGCAGTACTTC.

Ten or more counts support this clonotype. The V call is TRBV5-1, the J call TRBJ2-1, with unresolved D. This CDR3 has 13 amino acids. Per the germline V gene, CDR1 is SGHRS and CDR2 is YFSETQ. Trimming removed 0 bases at V and 1 base at J, with 2 bases between. The CDR3, as DNA: TGCGCCAGCAGCTTGGGATCCTACAATGAGCAGTTCTTC. This codes for CASSLGSYNEQFF.

The chain couples TRBV12-3 or TRBV12-4 to TRBJ2-7; 12 bases fit TRBD2. V was clipped by 7 bases and J by 3 bases; unmatched bases: 19. The CDR3 contains 19 residues. The CDR3: CASTTDGLAGTPTHYEQYF. CDR3 coding DNA: TGTGCCAGCACCACCGATGGACTAGCGGGGACTCCTACCCACTACGAGCAGTACTTC.

The chain combines TRBV18 with TRBJ2-5; unclear D gene. Germline CDR1 reads KGHSH; CDR2 reads LQKENI. The CDR3 sequence is 15 residues long. V gave up 2 bases and J gave up 5 bases, with 15 bases separating them. Here the CDR3 DNA reads TGTGCCAGCTCACCAAGAGAAAGGGTGGGTGAGACCCAGTACTTC. The encoded protein is CASSPRERVGETQYF.

This clonotype came up a few times. J is TRBJ1-1 and V is TRBV12-3 or TRBV12-4; TRBD1 is a possible D gene (5 bases). CDR3 length: 11 amino acids. V dropped 6 bases and J dropped 10 bases, with 12 bases sitting between them. CDR3 loop: CASREGEAAFF. The CDR3 nucleotides are TGTGCCAGCAGGGAAGGGGAGGCAGCTTTCTTT.

In its sample, this clonotype was seen a few times. The V and J genes are TRBV27 and TRBJ1-1, with a weak D call TRBD1 (5 bases). CDR3 length: 16 residues. V lost 3 bases to trimming and J lost 3 bases, with 17 bases between them. Germline V CDR1 and CDR2: MNHEY, SMNVEV (reference sequence). This CDR3 reads CASSFPPPGADTEAFF. For the CDR3, the DNA is TGTGCCAGCAGTTTTCCCCCGCCTGGGGCGGACACTGAAGCTTTCTTT.

The gene calls are TRBV6-5 and TRBJ1-1; D gene unclear. CDR3 length: 14 residues. Deletions cut 7 bases from V and 4 bases from J, with 16 bases between. Germline V gene data show CDR1 as MNHEY and CDR2 as SVGAGI. The CDR3 bases are TGTGCCAGCACTAGAGAATACAGTGGCACTGAAGCTTTCTTT. Translated, it gives CASTREYSGTEAFF.